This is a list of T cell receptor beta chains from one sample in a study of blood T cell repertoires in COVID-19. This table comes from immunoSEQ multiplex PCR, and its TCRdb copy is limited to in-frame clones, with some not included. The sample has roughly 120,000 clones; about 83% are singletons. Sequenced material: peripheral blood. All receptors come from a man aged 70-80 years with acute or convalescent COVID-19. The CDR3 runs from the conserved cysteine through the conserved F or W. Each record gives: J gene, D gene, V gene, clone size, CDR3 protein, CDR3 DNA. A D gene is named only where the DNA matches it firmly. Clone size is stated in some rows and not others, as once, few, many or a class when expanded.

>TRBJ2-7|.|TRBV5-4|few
CASRPAGQPYEQYF
TGTGCCAGCAGACCGGCGGGACAGCCTTACGAGCAGTACTTC
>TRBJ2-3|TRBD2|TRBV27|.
CASSLILAGGADTQYF
TGTGCCAGCAGTCTAATACTAGCGGGAGGGGCAGATACGCAGTATTTT
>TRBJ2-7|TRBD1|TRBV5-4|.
CASSIGTGREQYF
TGTGCCAGCAGCATCGGGACAGGGCGCGAGCAGTACTTC
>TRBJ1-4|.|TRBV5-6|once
CASSFVEEDEKLFF
TGTGCCAGCAGCTTCGTAGAAGAGGATGAAAAACTGTTTTTT
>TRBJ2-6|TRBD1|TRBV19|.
CASSLNSGTGVSGANVLTF
TGTGCCAGTAGTCTGAATAGCGGGACAGGGGTATCTGGGGCCAACGTCCTGACTTTC
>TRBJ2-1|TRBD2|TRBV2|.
CASNPLGTSGVNEQFF
TGTGCCAGCAACCCCCTGGGGACTAGCGGGGTTAATGAGCAGTTCTTC
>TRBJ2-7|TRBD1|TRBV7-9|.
CASSAPQGTSYEQYF
TGTGCCAGCAGCGCACCACAGGGGACCTCTTACGAGCAGTACTTC
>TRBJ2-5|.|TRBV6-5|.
CASSSPGVLETQYF
TGTGCCAGCAGTTCCCCGGGGGTTTTAGAGACCCAGTACTTC
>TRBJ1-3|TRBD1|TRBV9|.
CASSVAQGDLGDTIYF
TGTGCCAGCAGCGTAGCTCAGGGGGACCTAGGGGACACCATATATTTT
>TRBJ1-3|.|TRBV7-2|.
CASSPTGNSGNTIYF
TGTGCCAGCAGCCCTACCGGGAACTCTGGAAACACCATATATTTT
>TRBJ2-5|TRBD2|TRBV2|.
CASSELIVGGRARETQYF
TGTGCCAGCAGTGAATTGATAGTTGGCGGGAGGGCGCGGGAGACCCAGTACTTC
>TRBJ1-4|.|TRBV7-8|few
CASSFERATNEKLFF
TGTGCCAGCAGCTTTGAGAGGGCAACTAATGAAAAACTGTTTTTT
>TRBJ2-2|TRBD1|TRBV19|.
CASIRGLDTGELFF
TGTGCCAGTATAAGGGGGCTTGACACCGGGGAGCTGTTTTTT
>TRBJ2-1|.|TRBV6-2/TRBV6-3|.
CASSYSMSRNNEQFF
TGTGCCAGCAGTTACTCGATGAGCAGGAACAATGAGCAGTTCTTC
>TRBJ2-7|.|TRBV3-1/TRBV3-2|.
CASSQDRIGGEQYF
TGTGCCAGCAGCCAAGATCGTATAGGAGGCGAGCAGTACTTC
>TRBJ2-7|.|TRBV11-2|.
CASSLDWGVGYEQYF
TGTGCCAGCAGCTTAGATTGGGGGGTGGGCTACGAGCAGTACTTC